This T cell receptor beta chain originates from a study of T cell responses to AZD1222 COVID-19 vaccine. With respect to this clone: Its antigen is currently unknown.

Some clones are missing from TCRdb's copy, which holds only in-frame ones; the method was immunoSEQ multiplex PCR. The repertoire holds about 200,000 clones, under 95% seen once, with more than 0.8% in the top ten. General study findings and limits: Researchers took repertoire samples only after the peak T cell response had come.

The CDR3 length is 15 residues. V was clipped by 3 bases and J by 1 base, with 15 bases between them. Per the germline V gene, CDR1 is DFQATT and CDR2 is SNEGSKA (reference sequence). The sequencing here drew on peripheral blood, taken on day 0 of MenACWY control vaccination. The rearrangement uses TRBV20-1 and TRBJ1-1; D uncertain. The sequence was collected from an adult in good health. In DNA form, the CDR3 reads TGCAGTGCTAGTAGTAAGCGGCAACGGAACACTGAAGCTTTCTTT. Protein product: CSASSKRQRNTEAFF.